The 20 T cell receptor beta chains in this list originate from one sample, sequenced in a study of T cell changes during pregnancy in multiple sclerosis. Only in-frame clones appear in the TCRdb table, and some are missing; sequencing was by immunoSEQ multiplex PCR. The sample lists 90,000 to 130,000 clones; 92% were seen once. Sequenced material: peripheral blood, taken in the third trimester of pregnancy. The receptors were gathered from a female donor with multiple sclerosis, enrolled in a pregnancy study.

The gene calls are TRBV20-1 and TRBJ1-2; possibly TRBD1 for D (5 bases). The CDR3 contains 11 residues. Germline-derived CDR1 and CDR2 are DFQATT and SNEGSKA (reference sequence). CDR3 residues: CLGGTDYGYTF. The CDR3 DNA follows: TGCTTAGGCGGGACGGATTATGGCTACACCTTC.

The gene calls are TRBV10-2 and TRBJ2-7; tentatively, D is TRBD1 (5 bases). Germline V lookup: CDR1 WSHSY, CDR2 SAAADI. The CDR3 runs to 14 residues. V shed 3 bases and J shed 6 bases, with 15 bases lying between them. The CDR3, as DNA: TGCGCCAGCAGTGACAGGGTGGGTAATCGCGAGCAGTACTTC. Translated, it gives CASSDRVGNREQYF.

The rearrangement joins TRBV5-4 to TRBJ2-3; the D is unclear. Germline V gene sequence: CDR1 SGHNT, CDR2 YYREEE (reference sequence). The CDR3 contains 16 residues. V lost 3 bases and J lost 0, with 14 bases in between. CDR3: CASSSLAFLSTDTQYF. DNA of the CDR3: TGTGCCAGCAGCTCCTTAGCATTCCTTAGCACAGATACGCAGTATTTT. The full variable domain, its missing parts supplied by reference TRBV5-4 and TRBJ2-3, is ETGVTQSPTHLIKTRGQQVTLRCSSQSGHNTVSWYQQALGQGPQFIFQYYREEENGRGNFPPRFSGLQFPNYSSELNVNALELDDSALYLCASSSLAFLSTDTQYFGPGTRLTVL.

V usage is TRBV30 and J usage is TRBJ1-2; D uncertain. Deletions cut 0 bases from V and 5 bases from J, with 10 bases between. The CDR3 totals 13 residues. Germline V gene lookup returns CDR1 GTSNPN and CDR2 SVGIG (reference sequence). As DNA, the CDR3 is TGTGCCTGGAGTGTACTGTCCGTTTATGGCTACACCTTC. This gives the protein CAWSVLSVYGYTF.

The DNA of the CDR3 is TGTGCCAGCAGCTTAACCACAGAAAATACCATCTACGAGCAGTACTTC. Amino acid sequence: CASSLTTENTIYEQYF. The V gene is TRBV9, the J gene TRBJ2-7; the D is unclear. The V and J ends lost 4 bases and 3 bases respectively, with 20 bases between them. CDR1 and CDR2 (germline): SGDLS, YYNGEE. This CDR3 contains 16 residues.

The chain combines TRBV10-3 with TRBJ2-2; TRBD2 matches 10 bases. V shed 3 bases and J 10 bases; nucleotides not matched to a gene: 11. CDR3 length: 16 residues. CDR1 and CDR2 (germline): ENHRY, SYGVKD. The CDR3 coding sequence is TGTGCCATCAGTGATTTCGCTAGCGGGAGAGCGCAGGAGCTGTTTTTT. Its translation: CAISDFASGRAQELFF.

The chain has TRBV6-1 and TRBJ2-7; TRBD2 matches 7 bases. V shed 6 bases and J 6 bases; nucleotides not matched to a gene: 14. CDR3 length equals 15 residues. Germline V lookup: CDR1 MNHNS, CDR2 SASEGT. The CDR3 spells CASSASWEGVTEQYF. The CDR3 nucleotides read TGTGCCAGCAGCGCTAGTTGGGAGGGCGTGACCGAGCAGTACTTC.

This chain joins TRBV29-1 and TRBJ2-3; 9 bases match TRBD1. The CDR3 is 15 residues long. The V segment lost 4 bases and the J segment 4 bases; nucleotides outside the gene matches: 9. Germline V lookup: CDR1 SQVTM, CDR2 ANQGSEA. The CDR3 region has the DNA TGCAGCGTTGTGCCGGGACAGGGCGGTTCAGATACGCAGTATTTT. It translates to CSVVPGQGGSDTQYF.

The chain recombines TRBV15 with TRBJ1-2; 9 bases line up with TRBD1. CDR1 and CDR2 from the germline V gene are LNHNV and YYDKDF (reference sequence). This CDR3 has 16 residues. V gave up 0 bases and J gave up 4 bases; unmatched junction bases: 6. The CDR3 DNA follows: TGTGCCACCAGCAGAGATCGGGGACAGGGCCCCTATGGCTACACCTTC. Translated, it gives CATSRDRGQGPYGYTF.

This chain uses TRBV14 with TRBJ2-1; 12 bases align to TRBD2. The CDR3 length is 19 residues. J gave up 0 bases and V 5 bases, and 11 bases lay outside the gene matches. Germline lookup yields CDR1 SGHDN and CDR2 FVKESK. DNA of the CDR3: TGTGCCAGCAGCTTGAGGCCGGGACTAGCGGGCAGCTCCTACAATGAGCAGTTCTTC. It codes for CASSLRPGLAGSSYNEQFF.

V gene TRBV13 combines with J gene TRBJ2-1, with 9 bases aligning to TRBD2. In germline, CDR1 is PRHDT, CDR2 FYEKMQ (reference sequence). V trimming: 10 bases; J trimming: 8 bases; junction bases outside the gene matches: 12. The CDR3 sequence is 14 residues long. The CDR3 nucleotides read TGTGCCATTAAGAGGAGTAGCGGGAGAGATGAGCAGTTCTTC. It encodes CAIKRSSGRDEQFF.

The CDR3 coding sequence is TGTGCCAGCAGCTCTGGGACTAGCGGGATCTATGAGCAGTTCTTC. It is translated as CASSSGTSGIYEQFF. V is TRBV9 and J is TRBJ2-1; 13 bases are a match to TRBD2. This CDR3 has 15 residues. V lost 4 bases to trimming and J lost 8 bases; unmatched junction nucleotides: 6. Germline V gene sequence: CDR1 SGDLS, CDR2 YYNGEE.

The chain recombines TRBV6-1 with TRBJ2-3; D is ambiguous. The length of the CDR3 is 12 residues. Germline V gene sequence: CDR1 MNHNS, CDR2 SASEGT. Deletions cut 10 bases from V and 0 bases from J, with 8 bases between. The CDR3 coding sequence is TGTGCCACCCGTATAAGCACAGATACGCAGTATTTT. Amino acids: CATRISTDTQYF.

The V call is TRBV5-6, the J call TRBJ2-2; D possibly corresponds to TRBD2 (6 bases). This CDR3 is 14 amino acids long. V lost 2 bases to trimming and J lost 6 bases, with 11 bases between them. Germline CDR1 is SGHDT and CDR2 is YYEEEE. CDR3 DNA sequence: TGTGCCAGCAGCTTTGAATGGGGGGCCGGGGAGCTGTTTTTT. It is translated as CASSFEWGAGELFF. Full variable domain (outside the CDR3, taken from reference TRBV5-6 and TRBJ2-2): DAGVTQSPTHLIKTRGQQVTLRCSPKSGHDTVSWYQQALGQGPQFIFQYYEEEERQRGNFPDRFSGHQFPNYSSELNVNALLLGDSALYLCASSFEWGAGELFFGEGSRLTVL.

The chain couples TRBV6-1 to TRBJ1-1; TRBD1 matches at 8 bases. V trimming: 4 bases; J trimming: 4 bases; junction bases outside the gene matches: 2. Germline V gives CDR1 MNHNS, CDR2 SASEGT. This CDR3 is built from 13 residues. The CDR3 loop reads CASSGTGSTEAFF. CDR3 sequence (DNA): TGTGCCAGCAGTGGGACAGGGAGCACTGAAGCTTTCTTT.

The gene calls are TRBV25-1 and TRBJ2-1, with a weak D call TRBD1 (6 bases). CDR1 is MGHDK, CDR2 SYGVNS, per germline. V lost 2 bases and J lost 8, with 13 bases in between. The CDR3 is 14 residues long. CDR3 bases: TGTGCCAGCAGTGAACGCCCAGGGGACGATGAGCAGTTCTTC. Translating it yields CASSERPGDDEQFF.

This clone was observed a few times. This chain connects TRBV27 to TRBJ2-2; D remains unclear. V lost 6 bases and J lost 7, with 15 bases in between. The CDR3 length is 14 residues. CDR1 and CDR2 from the germline V gene are MNHEY and SMNVEV (reference sequence). The CDR3 DNA follows: TGTGCCAGCAGGCGGCAGAGACTCAACGGGGAGCTGTTTTTT. Translating it yields CASRRQRLNGELFF.

The chain joins TRBV19 to TRBJ1-6; 9 nucleotides agree with TRBD1. V gave up 3 bases and J gave up 7 bases; unmatched junction bases: 1. The CDR3 contains 14 residues. Germline CDR1 reads LNHDA; CDR2 reads SQIVND (reference sequence). The CDR3 sequence is CASSIGQGNSPLHF. For the CDR3, the DNA is TGTGCCAGTAGTATCGGACAGGGGAATTCACCCCTCCACTTT. The entire variable domain, with the rest obtained from reference TRBV19 and TRBJ1-6, is as follows: DGGITQSPKYLFRKEGQNVTLSCEQNLNHDAMYWYRQDPGQGLRLIYYSQIVNDFQKGDIAEGYSVSREKKESFPLTVTSAQKNPTAFYLCASSIGQGNSPLHFGNGTRLTVT.

This sequence joins TRBV2 and TRBJ1-6; 8 positions agree with TRBD1. CDR3 length: 16 residues. The junction had 11 bases not matched to a gene; V was cut back by 8 bases and J by 5 bases. Germline V CDR1 and CDR2: SNHLY, FYNNEI. CDR3 residues: CASRDRGTEHNSPLHF. CDR3 in DNA: TGTGCCAGCCGAGACAGGGGAACGGAACATAATTCACCCCTCCACTTT.

The chain uses TRBV5-1 and TRBJ2-5, with D perhaps TRBD1 (6 bases). Germline V gene sequence: CDR1 SGHRS, CDR2 YFSETQ. Trimming removed 0 bases at V and 4 bases at J, with 16 bases between. This CDR3 is 16 amino acids long. The CDR3 DNA reads as TGCGCCAGCAGCTTGGGTCTGGCAGGGGCGACAGAGACCCAGTACTTC. This encodes CASSLGLAGATETQYF.